This T cell receptor (beta chain) came from a study of blood T cell repertoires in COVID-19. The germline gives CDR1 KGHSH, CDR2 LQKENI. CDR3 size: 15 residues. V lost 0 bases, J lost 3 bases, and 3 bases stayed unmatched. The protocol was immunoSEQ multiplex PCR, while the TCRdb copy is restricted to in-frame clones and leaves out a portion. The profile shows fewer than 300,000 clones, roughly 85% of them singletons. The genes are TRBV18 and TRBJ1-1; 8 bases agree with TRBD1. The sequenced sample was peripheral blood. The source of this sequence is a man aged 45-65 years with active or convalescent COVID-19. The CDR3 protein is CASSPPARGHTEAFF. CDR3 sequence (DNA): TGTGCCAGCTCACCACCGGCCAGGGGGCACACTGAAGCTTTCTTT.